Below, one T cell receptor beta chain is given with its context. This entry belongs to a study of regulatory T cells in long-lasting Graves disease. The time point denotes: persistent/refractory GD, antithyroid drugs over 5 years with positive TRAb. Construction of the TCR library relied on RNA isolated from PBMCs. The patients included were those that came from an endocrinology department in Xi'an, China. Library construction for TCR beta used iRepertoire HTBI primers and Arm-PCR of CDR3 regions. TCRdb reprocessed the multiplex PCR reads with MiXCR, giving one entry per CDR3 protein. The sample has some 370,000 distinct CDR3 sequences; approximately 23% are singletons. This CDR3 is built from 15 residues. Germline CDR1 is LGHDT and CDR2 is YNNKEL (reference sequence). With 1 base removed from V and 1 base from J, the gap between germline ends came to 10 bases.

The sequence was collected from a woman between 40 and 50 years old with Graves disease. Source: peripheral blood mononuclear cells (PBMCs), taken when the disease was refractory, from a patient treated with antithyroid drugs. The chain uses TRBV3-1 and TRBJ1-1; D unresolved. CDR3 nucleotides: TGTGCCAGCAGCCAAGTTTTGGCAGGGAACACTGAAGCTTTCTTT. Translated: CASSQVLAGNTEAFF.